The 3 T cell receptor beta chains listed next were all sequenced from one sample in a study of blood T cells in healthy people across ages. With a J-beta primer mix and a sample-barcoded 5' primer, a second PCR ran about 7 to 11 cycles. TCRdb used MiXCR to reprocess the 5' RACE reads, holding one entry per CDR3 protein. The data hold roughly 800,000 distinct CDR3 sequences, with 55% to 75% observed a single time. The sequencing input was blood. These receptor sequences come from a young man in good health.

V is TRBV7-2 and J is TRBJ2-4; D remains unclear. Germline CDR1 SGHTA, CDR2 FQGNSA. V lost 5 bases to trimming and J lost 13 bases, with 15 bases between them. The CDR3 covers 12 residues. As DNA, the CDR3 is TGTGCCAGCAGCACAAGTGGTATTGAGCAGTACTTC. Translation: CASSTSGIEQYF.

The chain's CDR3 is CSASRGADQPQHF. DNA for the CDR3: TGCAGTGCTTCACGGGGTGCGGATCAGCCCCAGCATTTT. The V and J genes are TRBV20-1 and TRBJ1-5; D not resolved. V was pared by 5 bases and J by 5 bases, with 13 bases between. The CDR3 covers 13 residues. Looked up from germline, CDR1 is DFQATT and CDR2 is SNEGSKA (reference sequence).

The genes are TRBV6-5 and TRBJ2-1; 8 bases are shared with TRBD2. Germline CDR1 is MNHEY and CDR2 is SVGAGI. CDR3 length: 14 amino acids. Trimming at V came to 2 bases and at J to 9 bases, leaving 6 bases not matched to a gene. CDR3 bases: TGTGCCAGCAGTTACATGCGGGGGGTTTCTGAGCAGTTCTTC. The encoded protein is CASSYMRGVSEQFF.